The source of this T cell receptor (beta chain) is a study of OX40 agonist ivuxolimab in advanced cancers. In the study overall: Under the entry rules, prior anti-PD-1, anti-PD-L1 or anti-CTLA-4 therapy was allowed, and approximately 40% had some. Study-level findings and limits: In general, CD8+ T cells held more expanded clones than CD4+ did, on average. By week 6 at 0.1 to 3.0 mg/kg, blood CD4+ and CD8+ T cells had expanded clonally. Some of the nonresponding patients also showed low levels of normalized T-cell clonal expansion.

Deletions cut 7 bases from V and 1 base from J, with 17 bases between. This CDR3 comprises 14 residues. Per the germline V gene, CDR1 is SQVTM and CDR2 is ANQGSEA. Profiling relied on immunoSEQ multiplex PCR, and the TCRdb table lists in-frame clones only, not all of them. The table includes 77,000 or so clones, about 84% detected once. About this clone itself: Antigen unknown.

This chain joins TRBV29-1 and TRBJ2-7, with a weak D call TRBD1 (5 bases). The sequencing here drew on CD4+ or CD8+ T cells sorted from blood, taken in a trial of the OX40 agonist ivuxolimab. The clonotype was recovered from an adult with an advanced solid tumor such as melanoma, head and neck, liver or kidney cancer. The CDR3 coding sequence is TGCAGCGCCCGGTCTTATGCAGGGTCCTACGAGCAGTACTTC. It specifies CSARSYAGSYEQYF.